Listed here are 20 T cell receptor beta chains from one sample, sequenced in a study of blood T cell repertoires in COVID-19 (dated by TCRdb to 2020 to 2021). The library was built by means of the immunoSEQ multiplex PCR assay. TCRdb limited this immuneACCESS table to in-frame rearrangements with V and J called. A share of clones is missing; checked studies link under half to unresolved V genes, and the rest is unexplained. Across this sample there are 300,000 to 450,000 clones, with roughly 87% seen only once. Of the sample, roughly 4% falls within the top ten clones. The sample was peripheral blood. All receptors derive from a woman aged 60-75 years with COVID-19, enrolled during active disease.

The chain joins TRBV4-2 to TRBJ1-1; D is undetermined. CDR1 is LGHNA and CDR2 is YNFKEQ in the germline V gene. This CDR3 comprises 13 residues. Trimming removed 0 bases at V and 7 bases at J, with 9 bases between. The CDR3 sequence: CASSQEAGVEAFF. CDR3 DNA sequence: TGTGCCAGCAGCCAAGAGGCGGGTGTTGAAGCTTTCTTT.

The rearrangement uses TRBV6-6 and TRBJ1-1, with 7 nucleotides matching TRBD1. Germline lookup yields CDR1 MNHNY and CDR2 SVGAGI (reference sequence). This CDR3 is built from 14 residues. The ends lost 7 bases at V and 6 bases at J; junction bases unmatched: 11. The CDR3 coding sequence is TGTGCCAGCACCCAGGGGGGTTCGGTACCTGAAGCTTTCTTT. Translating it yields CASTQGGSVPEAFF.

The chain recombines TRBV5-1 with TRBJ2-1, with 8 nucleotides matching TRBD1. V shed 4 bases and J 8 bases; nucleotides not matched to a gene: 11. Germline loops: CDR1 SGHRS, CDR2 YFSETQ. The CDR3 consists of 15 residues. For the CDR3, the DNA is TGCGCCAGCAGCGCCCGGACAGGGTCCGCGGATGAGCAGTTCTTC. It translates to CASSARTGSADEQFF.

This clone was counted a single time. The rearrangement links TRBV29-1 to TRBJ1-2, with D perhaps TRBD1 (5 bases). CDR1 and CDR2 from the germline V gene are SQVTM and ANQGSEA. The V end was cut by 0 bases, the J end by 8 bases, with 16 bases between. CDR3 length equals 14 residues. CDR3 residues: CSVEDRRGLEGYTF. The CDR3 DNA sequence: TGCAGCGTTGAAGACCGAAGGGGACTAGAAGGCTACACCTTC. Complete variable domain (other parts from reference TRBV29-1 and TRBJ1-2): SAVISQKPSRDICQRGTSLTIQCQVDSQVTMMFWYRQQPGQSLTLIATANQGSEATYESGFVIDKFPISRPNLTFSTLTVSNMSPEDSSIYLCSVEDRRGLEGYTFGSGTRLTVV.

The V gene is TRBV5-1, the J gene TRBJ1-2; 8 bases agree with TRBD1. The ends lost 3 bases at V and 2 bases at J; junction bases unmatched: 6. The CDR3 extends over 15 amino acids. Per germline, CDR1 SGHRS and CDR2 YFSETQ. The CDR3 region is CASSSQGAPNYGYTF. The CDR3 DNA reads as TGCGCCAGCAGCTCCCAGGGGGCCCCGAACTATGGCTACACCTTC.

The CDR3, as DNA: TGTGCTAGTGGTTTGGGGGACAGGGACACCGGGGAGCTGTTTTTT. Amino acid sequence: CASGLGDRDTGELFF. The genes are TRBV12-5 and TRBJ2-2, with 9 bases lining up with TRBD1. The CDR3 is made up of 15 amino acids. V dropped 1 base and J dropped 3; count of bases not matched to a gene: 0. Germline CDR1 reads LGHNT; CDR2 reads FRNRAP. The full variable domain, completed using reference TRBV12-5 and TRBJ2-2, is DARVTQTPRHKVTEMGQEVTMRCQPILGHNTVFWYRQTMMQGLELLAYFRNRAPLDDSGMPKDRFSAEMPDATLATLKIQPSEPRDSAVYFCASGLGDRDTGELFFGEGSRLTVL.

This chain uses TRBV2 with TRBJ1-1, with TRBD1 matching over 10 bases. The CDR3 has 17 amino acids. CDR1 is SNHLY and CDR2 is FYNNEI in the germline V gene. Trimming cost V 6 bases and J 0 bases; bases outside gene matches: 10. The DNA of the CDR3 is TGTGCCAGCAGCCCCGACAGGGGGCTTTCGATGAACACTGAAGCTTTCTTT. Amino acid sequence: CASSPDRGLSMNTEAFF.

The chain carries TRBV19 and TRBJ2-2; no firm D call. V lost 5 bases to trimming and J lost 6 bases, with 13 bases between them. This CDR3 is built from 14 residues. In germline, CDR1 is LNHDA, CDR2 SQIVND (reference sequence). The CDR3 reads CASSQRPTSGELFF. CDR3 nucleotides: TGTGCCAGTAGTCAGCGTCCCACCTCCGGGGAGCTGTTTTTT.

CDR3 region: CASSLAVGGPSSYNSPLHF. In DNA form, the CDR3 reads TGCGCCAGCAGCTTGGCAGTCGGGGGGCCGAGCTCCTATAATTCACCCCTCCACTTT. V is TRBV5-1 and J is TRBJ1-6; D perhaps matches TRBD1 (6 bases). Trimming took off 0 bases at V and 0 bases at J, with 16 bases between the two ends. The length of the CDR3 is 19 residues. Germline V gene sequence: CDR1 SGHRS, CDR2 YFSETQ.

The CDR3: CASSPYFPGGGSLYEKLFF. The CDR3 DNA sequence: TGTGCCAGCAGTCCATATTTCCCGGGAGGGGGCAGCTTATATGAAAAACTGTTTTTT. The chain joins TRBV28 to TRBJ1-4; the match to TRBD1 covers 7 bases. Per the germline V gene, CDR1 is MDHEN and CDR2 is SYDVKM. The CDR3 runs to 19 residues. J lost 6 bases, V lost 5 bases, and 21 bases had no gene match. Combining the CDR3 with reference TRBV28 and TRBJ1-4 gives the whole variable domain DVKVTQSSRYLVKRTGEKVFLECVQDMDHENMFWYRQDPGLGLRLIYFSYDVKMKEKGDIPEGYSVSREKKERFSLILESASTNQTSMYLCASSPYFPGGGSLYEKLFFGSGTQLSVL.

The chain links TRBV3-1 (or the pseudogene TRBV3-2) to TRBJ1-3; no reliable D call. Trimming removed 1 base at V and 2 bases at J, with 9 bases between. Germline values: CDR1 LGHDT, CDR2 YNNKEL (reference sequence). CDR3 size: 15 residues. The CDR3, as DNA: TGTGCCAGCAGCCAAGGTTACGGGACTGGAAACACCATATATTTT. Protein sequence: CASSQGYGTGNTIYF.

The rearrangement links TRBV27 to TRBJ1-2; 7 bases fit TRBD1. The V segment lost 2 bases and the J segment 0 bases; nucleotides outside the gene matches: 3. The germline V gene has CDR1 MNHEY and CDR2 SMNVEV (reference sequence). CDR3 length: 15 amino acids. CDR3 in amino acids: CASSLKGAANYGYTF. The CDR3 DNA reads TGTGCCAGCAGTTTAAAGGGGGCGGCTAACTATGGCTACACCTTC.

V is TRBV29-1 and J is TRBJ1-2; D gene uncertain. Trimming removed 1 base from V and 8 bases from J, with 8 bases in between. The germline V gene has CDR1 SQVTM and CDR2 ANQGSEA. This CDR3 contains 11 residues. The CDR3 sequence: CSVEVGGGYTF. CDR3 sequence (DNA): TGCAGCGTTGAAGTTGGAGGGGGCTACACCTTC. Complete variable domain (other parts from reference TRBV29-1 and TRBJ1-2): SAVISQKPSRDICQRGTSLTIQCQVDSQVTMMFWYRQQPGQSLTLIATANQGSEATYESGFVIDKFPISRPNLTFSTLTVSNMSPEDSSIYLCSVEVGGGYTFGSGTRLTVV.

This chain joins TRBV30 and TRBJ1-2; 9 positions match TRBD1. Germline CDR1 and CDR2: GTSNPN and SVGIG (reference sequence). V trimming: 3 bases; J trimming: 5 bases; junction bases outside the gene matches: 7. The CDR3 is 14 residues long. CDR3 sequence reads: CAWRGTGWMYGYTF. The CDR3 bases are TGTGCCTGGAGGGGGACAGGGTGGATGTATGGCTACACCTTC.

The chain is built from TRBV14 and TRBJ2-5; 7 bases are shared with TRBD1. CDR3 size: 16 residues. Germline CDR1 SGHDN, CDR2 FVKESK. The V and J ends lost 4 bases and 4 bases, in that order; junction bases with no gene match: 12. The CDR3 reads CASSLRVTGTGETQYF. The CDR3 DNA follows: TGTGCCAGCAGCCTCCGTGTGACAGGGACGGGAGAGACCCAGTACTTC.

The V call is TRBV2, the J call TRBJ1-3, with TRBD1 matching 7 bases. The CDR3 is 15 residues long. The J segment lost 4 bases and the V segment lost 6 bases, leaving 9 bases of the junction unmatched. Germline values: CDR1 SNHLY, CDR2 FYNNEI. In DNA form, the CDR3 reads TGTGCCAGCAGGAGAGGGGACAGCATCGGAAACACCATATATTTT. It specifies CASRRGDSIGNTIYF.

The chain links TRBV5-5 to TRBJ2-5, with D possibly matching TRBD1 (6 bases). CDR3 length: 15 residues. The germline V gene encodes CDR1 SGHKS and CDR2 YYEKEE (reference sequence). Trimming pared 5 bases from V and 1 base from J, leaving 15 bases between. The CDR3 DNA is TGTGCCAGCAGGTGGGCCACAGGGATCCAAGAGACCCAGTACTTC. Encoded protein: CASRWATGIQETQYF. Supplemented by reference TRBV5-5 and TRBJ2-5, the full variable domain reads DAGVTQSPTHLIKTRGQQVTLRCSPISGHKSVSWYQQVLGQGPQFIFQYYEKEERGRGNFPDRFSARQFPNYSSELNVNALLLGDSALYLCASRWATGIQETQYFGPGTRLLVL.

This chain uses TRBV7-9 with TRBJ1-1, with D maybe TRBD1 (5 bases). Germline CDR1 and CDR2: SEHNR and FQNEAQ (reference sequence). Trimming shortened V by 1 base and J by 1 base, and 7 bases separated the two germline ends. There are 14 residues in the CDR3. The CDR3 DNA reads TGTGCCAGCAGCTTAGGCGGGGGGAACACTGAAGCTTTCTTT. Translating gives CASSLGGGNTEAFF. The whole variable domain, filled in from reference TRBV7-9 and TRBJ1-1, reads DTGVSQNPRHKITKRGQNVTFRCDPISEHNRLYWYRQTLGQGPEFLTYFQNEAQLEKSRLLSDRFSAERPKGSFSTLEIQRTEQGDSAMYLCASSLGGGNTEAFFGQGTRLTVV.

This rearrangement joins TRBV6-1 to TRBJ1-2; TRBD1 matches 7 bases. The germline CDR1 and CDR2 sequences are MNHNS and SASEGT. CDR3 length: 14 amino acids. With V trimmed by 1 base and J by 4 bases, 3 bases remained unmatched. CDR3 sequence reads: CASSEVQGTYGYTF. In DNA, the CDR3 is TGTGCCAGCAGTGAAGTACAGGGGACCTATGGCTACACCTTC.

V usage is TRBV28 and J usage is TRBJ1-5; no definite D call. The CDR3 totals 14 residues. Per germline, CDR1 MDHEN and CDR2 SYDVKM. V was clipped by 6 bases and J by 3 bases, with 12 bases between them. DNA of the CDR3: TGTGCCAGCAGAACTAGGCCGGCCAATCAGCCCCAGCATTTT. It specifies CASRTRPANQPQHF. Combining the CDR3 with reference TRBV28 and TRBJ1-5 gives the whole variable domain DVKVTQSSRYLVKRTGEKVFLECVQDMDHENMFWYRQDPGLGLRLIYFSYDVKMKEKGDIPEGYSVSREKKERFSLILESASTNQTSMYLCASRTRPANQPQHFGDGTRLSIL.